The 5 T cell receptor beta chains reported below all come from one sample, sequenced in a study of blood T cells in healthy people across ages. Using a J-beta primer mix together with a sample-barcoded 5' primer, a second PCR was run for about 6 to 11 cycles. TCRdb used MiXCR to reprocess the 5' RACE reads, holding one entry per CDR3 protein. Of about 1.6 million distinct CDR3 sequences listed, about 31% are singletons. Sequencing was carried out using blood. The source of these receptors is a woman younger than 45 in good health.

The chain links TRBV14 to TRBJ2-3, with 9 bases matching TRBD1. Unmatched junction bases numbered 21, after V lost 4 bases and J lost 7 bases. CDR1 and CDR2 (germline): SGHDN, FVKESK. The CDR3 has 19 amino acids. In DNA, the CDR3 is TGTGCCAGCAGCCCCCTTGACCCCCCACAGGGGGCCTTTGTGAATACGCAGTATTTT. It is translated as CASSPLDPPQGAFVNTQYF.

The chain employs TRBV11-2 and TRBJ2-5, with 10 bases matching TRBD2. Germline loops: CDR1 SGHAT, CDR2 FQNNGV. The CDR3 contains 18 residues. After removal of 1 base from V and 5 bases from J, the junction contained 13 bases not matched to a gene. The CDR3 spells CASSLVAPLSGRPETQYF. CDR3 DNA sequence: TGTGCCAGCAGCTTAGTAGCCCCCCTTAGCGGGAGGCCGGAGACCCAGTACTTC.

CDR3 sequence reads: CASSLSDPFTDTQYF. Written as DNA, the CDR3 is TGTGCCAGCAGCCTTTCGGATCCCTTCACAGATACGCAGTATTTT. This chain connects TRBV9 to TRBJ2-3; D call uncertain. The CDR3 contains 15 residues. CDR1 and CDR2 from the germline V gene are SGDLS and YYNGEE. Deletions cut 4 bases from V and 2 bases from J, with 14 bases between.

The rearrangement uses TRBV18 and TRBJ2-7; 7 bases line up with TRBD1. The CDR3 runs 13 residues. The ends lost 3 bases at V and 7 bases at J; junction bases unmatched: 6. Looked up from germline, CDR1 is KGHSH and CDR2 is LQKENI. In nucleotides, the CDR3 is TGTGCCAGCTCACCCGGACAGGAGGCAGAGCAGTACTTC. This codes for CASSPGQEAEQYF.

This clonotype was seen at least ten times. The V and J genes are TRBV7-2 and TRBJ2-1; no firm D call. This CDR3 is 15 amino acids long. The germline V gene has CDR1 SGHTA and CDR2 FQGNSA. Trimming left V 0 bases short and J 0 bases short, with 6 bases between. CDR3 sequence: CASSLALSSYNEQFF. The CDR3 bases are TGTGCCAGCAGCTTAGCATTGAGCTCCTACAATGAGCAGTTCTTC. Drawing the rest from reference TRBV7-2 and TRBJ2-1, the complete variable domain is GAGVSQSPSNKVTEKGKDVELRCDPISGHTALYWYRQSLGQGLEFLIYFQGNSAPDKSGLPSDRFSAERTGGSVSTLTIQRTQQEDSAVYLCASSLALSSYNEQFFGPGTRLTVL.